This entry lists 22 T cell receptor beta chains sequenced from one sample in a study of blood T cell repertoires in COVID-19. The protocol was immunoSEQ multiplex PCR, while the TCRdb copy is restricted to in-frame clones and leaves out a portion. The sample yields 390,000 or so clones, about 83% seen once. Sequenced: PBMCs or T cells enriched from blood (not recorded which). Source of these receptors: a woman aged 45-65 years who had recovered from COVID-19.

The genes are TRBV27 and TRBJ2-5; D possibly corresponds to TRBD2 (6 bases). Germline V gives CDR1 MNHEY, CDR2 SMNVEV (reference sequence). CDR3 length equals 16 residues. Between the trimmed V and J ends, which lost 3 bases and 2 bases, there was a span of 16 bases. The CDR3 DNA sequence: TGTGCCAGCAGTTTTCAAACGGGACTCCCGCAAGAGACCCAGTACTTC. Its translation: CASSFQTGLPQETQYF.

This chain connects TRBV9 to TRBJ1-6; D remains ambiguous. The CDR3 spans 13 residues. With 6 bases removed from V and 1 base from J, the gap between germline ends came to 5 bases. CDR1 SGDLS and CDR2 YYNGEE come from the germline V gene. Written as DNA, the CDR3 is TGTGCCAGCACACTATCCTATAATTCACCCCTCCACTTT. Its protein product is CASTLSYNSPLHF.

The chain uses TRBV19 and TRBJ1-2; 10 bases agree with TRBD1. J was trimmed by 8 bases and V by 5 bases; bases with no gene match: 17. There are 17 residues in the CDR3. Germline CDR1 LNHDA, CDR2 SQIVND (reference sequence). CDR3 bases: TGTGCCAGTAGTGCCCGGGACAGGGGCGCAGGCCCCCGGGGCTACACCTTC. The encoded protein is CASSARDRGAGPRGYTF.

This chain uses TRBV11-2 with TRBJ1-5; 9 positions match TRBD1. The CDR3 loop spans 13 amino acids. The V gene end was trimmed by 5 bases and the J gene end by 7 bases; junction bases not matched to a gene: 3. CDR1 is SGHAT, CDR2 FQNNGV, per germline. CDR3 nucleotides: TGTGCCAGCAGCCAGGACAGGGGCCAGCCCCAGCATTTT. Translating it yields CASSQDRGQPQHF.

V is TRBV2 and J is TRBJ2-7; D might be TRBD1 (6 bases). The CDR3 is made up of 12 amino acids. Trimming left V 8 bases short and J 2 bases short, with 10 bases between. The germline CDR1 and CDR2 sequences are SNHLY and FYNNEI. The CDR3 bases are TGTGCCAGCCTAGGGGACACCTACGAGCAGTACTTC. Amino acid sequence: CASLGDTYEQYF.

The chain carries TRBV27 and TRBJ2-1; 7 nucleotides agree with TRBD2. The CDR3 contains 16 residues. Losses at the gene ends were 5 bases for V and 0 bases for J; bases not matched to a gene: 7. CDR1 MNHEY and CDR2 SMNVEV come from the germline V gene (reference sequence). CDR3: CASSPWGGDSYNEQFF. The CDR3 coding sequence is TGTGCCAGCAGTCCCTGGGGGGGGGACTCCTACAATGAGCAGTTCTTC.

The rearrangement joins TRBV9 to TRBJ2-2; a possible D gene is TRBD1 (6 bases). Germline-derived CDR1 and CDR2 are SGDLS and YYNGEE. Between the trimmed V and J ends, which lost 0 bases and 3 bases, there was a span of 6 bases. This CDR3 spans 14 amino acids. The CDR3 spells CASSVEGDTGELFF. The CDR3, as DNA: TGTGCCAGCAGCGTAGAGGGGGACACCGGGGAGCTGTTTTTT.

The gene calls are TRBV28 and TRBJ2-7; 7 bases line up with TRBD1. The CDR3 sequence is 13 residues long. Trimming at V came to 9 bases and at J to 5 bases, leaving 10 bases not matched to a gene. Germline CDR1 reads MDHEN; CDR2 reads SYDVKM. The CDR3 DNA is TGTGCCAGTGACCCGGGACAGTTAGACGAGCAGTACTTC. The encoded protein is CASDPGQLDEQYF. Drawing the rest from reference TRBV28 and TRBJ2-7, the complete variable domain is DVKVTQSSRYLVKRTGEKVFLECVQDMDHENMFWYRQDPGLGLRLIYFSYDVKMKEKGDIPEGYSVSREKKERFSLILESASTNQTSMYLCASDPGQLDEQYFGPGTRLTVT.

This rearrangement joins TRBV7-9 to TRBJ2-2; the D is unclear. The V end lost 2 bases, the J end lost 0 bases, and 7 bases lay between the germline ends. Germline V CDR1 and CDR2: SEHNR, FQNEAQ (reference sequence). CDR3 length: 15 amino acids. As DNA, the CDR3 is TGTGCCAGCAGCTTACAGGATCCGAACACCGGGGAGCTGTTTTTT. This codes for CASSLQDPNTGELFF.

CDR3 loop: CASSLDYWASGGAGAETQYF. For the CDR3, the DNA is TGTGCCAGCAGCTTAGATTATTGGGCTAGCGGGGGGGCCGGGGCAGAGACCCAGTACTTC. This chain joins TRBV11-2 and TRBJ2-5, with 12 bases lining up with TRBD2. The CDR3 totals 20 residues. V dropped 0 bases and J dropped 4; count of bases not matched to a gene: 15. Germline CDR1 and CDR2: SGHAT and FQNNGV.

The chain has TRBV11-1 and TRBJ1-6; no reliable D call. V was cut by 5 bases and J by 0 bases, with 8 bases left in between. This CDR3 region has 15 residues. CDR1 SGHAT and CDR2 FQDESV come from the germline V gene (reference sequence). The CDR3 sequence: CASSTQSSYNSPLHF. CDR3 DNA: TGTGCCAGCAGCACACAGAGCTCCTATAATTCACCCCTCCACTTT.

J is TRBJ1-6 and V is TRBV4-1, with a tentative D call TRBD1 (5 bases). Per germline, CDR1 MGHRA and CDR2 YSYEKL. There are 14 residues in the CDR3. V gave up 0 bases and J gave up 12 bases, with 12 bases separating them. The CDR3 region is CASSQDSGTRPLHF. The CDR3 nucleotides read TGCGCCAGCAGCCAAGATTCGGGGACTCGACCCCTCCACTTT.

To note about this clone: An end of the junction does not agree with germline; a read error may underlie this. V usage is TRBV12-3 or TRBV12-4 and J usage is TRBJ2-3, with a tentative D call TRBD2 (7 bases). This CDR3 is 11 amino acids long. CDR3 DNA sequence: TGTGCCAGCAGTGAGGGGGGGCCCAGTGGTTTT. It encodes CASSEGGPSGF.

The CDR3 DNA is TGTGCCAGCAGTGATACTAGCAGTAACACCGGGGAGCTGTTTTTT. This encodes CASSDTSSNTGELFF. The chain joins TRBV6-4 to TRBJ2-2; D perhaps matches TRBD2 (6 bases). Trimming left V 3 bases short and J 2 bases short, with 10 bases between. CDR3 size: 15 residues. Germline CDR1 MRHNA, CDR2 SNTAGT.

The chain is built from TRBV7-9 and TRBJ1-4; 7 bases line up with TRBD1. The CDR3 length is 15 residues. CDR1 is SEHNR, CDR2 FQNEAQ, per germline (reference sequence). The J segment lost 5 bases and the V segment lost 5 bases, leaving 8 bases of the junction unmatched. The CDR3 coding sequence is TGTGCCAGCAGCCCAACGACAGGGCAAAATGAAAAACTGTTTTTT. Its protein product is CASSPTTGQNEKLFF.

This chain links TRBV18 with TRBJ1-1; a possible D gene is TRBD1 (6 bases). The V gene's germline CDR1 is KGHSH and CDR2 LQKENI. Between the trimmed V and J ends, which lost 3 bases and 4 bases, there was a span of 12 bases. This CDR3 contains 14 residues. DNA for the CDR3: TGTGCCAGCTCACCTAACAGGGCTGGCACTGAAGCTTTCTTT. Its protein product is CASSPNRAGTEAFF.

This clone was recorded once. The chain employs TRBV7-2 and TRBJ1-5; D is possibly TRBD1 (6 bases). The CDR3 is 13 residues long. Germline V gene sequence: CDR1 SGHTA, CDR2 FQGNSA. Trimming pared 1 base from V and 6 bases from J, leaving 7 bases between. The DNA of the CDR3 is TGTGCCAGCAGCTTAGGGGGGCTTCAGCCCCAGCATTTT. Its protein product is CASSLGGLQPQHF.

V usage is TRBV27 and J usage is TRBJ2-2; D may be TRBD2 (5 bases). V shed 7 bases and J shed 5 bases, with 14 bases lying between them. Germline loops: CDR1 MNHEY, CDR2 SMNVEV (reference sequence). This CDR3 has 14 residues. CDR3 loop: CASIFRPGTGELFF. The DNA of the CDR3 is TGTGCCAGCATCTTTCGGCCGGGGACCGGGGAGCTGTTTTTT.

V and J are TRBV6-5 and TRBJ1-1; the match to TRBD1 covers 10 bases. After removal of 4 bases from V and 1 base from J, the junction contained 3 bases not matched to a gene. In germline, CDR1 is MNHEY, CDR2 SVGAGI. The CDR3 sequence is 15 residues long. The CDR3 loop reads CASSWTGGTNTEAFF. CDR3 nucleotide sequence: TGTGCCAGCAGTTGGACAGGGGGAACGAACACTGAAGCTTTCTTT.

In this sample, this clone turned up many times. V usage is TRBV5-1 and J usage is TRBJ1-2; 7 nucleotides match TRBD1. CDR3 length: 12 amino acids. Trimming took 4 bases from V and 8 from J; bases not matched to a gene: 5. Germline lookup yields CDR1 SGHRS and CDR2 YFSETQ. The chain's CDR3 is CASSLRTGGYTF. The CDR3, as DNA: TGCGCCAGCAGCCTACGGACAGGAGGCTACACCTTC.

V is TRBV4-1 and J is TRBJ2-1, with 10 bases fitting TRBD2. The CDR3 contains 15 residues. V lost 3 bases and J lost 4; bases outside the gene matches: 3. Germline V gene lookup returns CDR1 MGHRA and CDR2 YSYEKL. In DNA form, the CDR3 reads TGCGCCAGCAGCCACACTAGCGGGGAATACAATGAGCAGTTCTTC. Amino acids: CASSHTSGEYNEQFF.

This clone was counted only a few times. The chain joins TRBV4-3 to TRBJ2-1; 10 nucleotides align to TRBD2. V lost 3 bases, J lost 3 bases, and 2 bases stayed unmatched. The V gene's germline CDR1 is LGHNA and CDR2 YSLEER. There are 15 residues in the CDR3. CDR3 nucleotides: TGCGCCAGCAGCCAGCCTAGCGGGGGCTACAATGAGCAGTTCTTC. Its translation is CASSQPSGGYNEQFF.